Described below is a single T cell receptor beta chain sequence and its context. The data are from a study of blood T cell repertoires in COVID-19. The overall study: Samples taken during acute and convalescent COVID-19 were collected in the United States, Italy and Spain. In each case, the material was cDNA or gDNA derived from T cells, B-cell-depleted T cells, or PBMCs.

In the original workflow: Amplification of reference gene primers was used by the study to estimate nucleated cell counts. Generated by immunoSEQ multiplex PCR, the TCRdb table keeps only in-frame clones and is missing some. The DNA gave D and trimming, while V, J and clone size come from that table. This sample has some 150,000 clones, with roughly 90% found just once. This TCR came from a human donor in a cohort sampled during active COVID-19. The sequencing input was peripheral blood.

The CDR3 DNA is TGTGCCAGCAGGAGAGAAGGAGGGGTTATGAACGAGCAGTACTTC. It is translated as CASRREGGVMNEQYF. The chain recombines TRBV6-5 with TRBJ2-7, with D possibly being TRBD2 (6 bases). This CDR3 has 15 residues. With 6 bases removed from V and 5 bases from J, the gap between germline ends came to 20 bases. Germline CDR1 reads MNHEY; CDR2 reads SVGAGI.